One and the same sample provided the 3 T cell receptor beta chains below, sequenced in a study of response to subunit inactivated influenza vaccine. From the RT-PCR reads, TCRdb called clonotypes with MiXCR, one entry per CDR3 protein. The sample comprises more than 500,000 distinct CDR3 sequences, approximately 10% of which are singletons, and around 10% rests with the top ten. A further study also used this sample, focusing on T cells expressing NK-cell markers. That report notes: Researchers built TCR beta cDNA using 5'RACE template switching with UMIs.

The input for sequencing was PBMCs from blood, taken on the day of vaccination. These receptors originate from a man aged 50 to 60 who received an inactivated influenza vaccine.

This clonotype was seen only a few times. This sequence joins TRBV29-1 and TRBJ2-1, with D perhaps matching TRBD2 (5 bases). CDR1 is SQVTM and CDR2 is ANQGSEA in the germline V gene. Between the trimmed V and J ends, which lost 1 base and 2 bases, there was a span of 18 bases. The CDR3 covers 17 residues. The CDR3 sequence is CSVEGPLGGFTYNEQFF. CDR3 nucleotides: TGCAGCGTTGAAGGCCCACTTGGCGGGTTTACCTACAATGAGCAGTTCTTC.

This clonotype was seen more than once but under ten times. V is TRBV7-9 and J is TRBJ2-7; 11 nucleotides line up with TRBD2. CDR3 length: 15 amino acids. V dropped 1 base and J dropped 6; count of bases not matched to a gene: 5. Germline lookup yields CDR1 SEHNR and CDR2 FQNEAQ (reference sequence). Here the CDR3 DNA reads TGTGCCAGCAGCTTAGAACTAGCGGGAGAGGGCGAGCAGTACTTC. It encodes CASSLELAGEGEQYF.

The rearrangement links TRBV2 to TRBJ2-1; perhaps TRBD1 as D (6 bases). This CDR3 spans 13 amino acids. Germline V gives CDR1 SNHLY, CDR2 FYNNEI. Trimming removed 4 bases from V and 5 bases from J, with 9 bases in between. The CDR3 loop is CASSVNRDNEQFF. In DNA, the CDR3 is TGTGCCAGCAGTGTTAACAGGGACAATGAGCAGTTCTTC.